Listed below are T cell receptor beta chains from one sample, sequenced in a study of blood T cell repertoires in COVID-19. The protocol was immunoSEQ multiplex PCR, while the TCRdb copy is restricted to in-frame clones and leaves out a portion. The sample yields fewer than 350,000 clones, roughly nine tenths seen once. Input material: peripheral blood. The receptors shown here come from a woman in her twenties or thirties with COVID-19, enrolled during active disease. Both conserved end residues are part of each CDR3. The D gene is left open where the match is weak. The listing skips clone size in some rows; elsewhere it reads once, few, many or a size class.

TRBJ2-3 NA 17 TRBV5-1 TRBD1 TGCGCCAGCAGCTTGTTTGGACAGGGAACAAGCACAGATACGCAGTATTTT CASSLFGQGTSTDTQYF
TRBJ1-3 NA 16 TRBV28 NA TGTGCCAGCAGTTCCGCTTTAGGAGGTAGTCTAAACACCATATATTTT CASSSALGGSLNTIYF
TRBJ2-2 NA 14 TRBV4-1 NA TGCGCCAGCAGCCAAGGGCAGATCACCGGGGAGCTGTTTTTT CASSQGQITGELFF
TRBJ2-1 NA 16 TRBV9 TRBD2 TGTGCCAGCGCGGCTAGCGGGGGGGCTTCCTACAATGAGCAGTTCTTC CASAASGGASYNEQFF
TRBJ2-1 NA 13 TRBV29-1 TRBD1 TGCAGCGTACCCGGGACAGGGGAGAATGAGCAGTTCTTC CSVPGTGENEQFF
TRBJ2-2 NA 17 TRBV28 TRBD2 TGTGCCAGCAGTCCGGGAGGGCGGACTAGCTCCACCGGGGAGCTGTTTTTT CASSPGGRTSSTGELFF
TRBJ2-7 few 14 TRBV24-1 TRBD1 TGTGCCACCAGTGATTTTGACACCGGGACAGGGATATACTTC CATSDFDTGTGIYF
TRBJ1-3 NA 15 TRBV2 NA TGTGCCAGCAGGGCAGAGGACAGCTCTGGAAACACCATATATTTT CASRAEDSSGNTIYF
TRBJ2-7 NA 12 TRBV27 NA TGTGCCAGCAGTCGTCAGGGTTCCGAGCAGTACTTC CASSRQGSEQYF
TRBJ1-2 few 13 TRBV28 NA TGTGCCAGCAGTTTTAGGGGCACTTATGGCTACACCTTC CASSFRGTYGYTF
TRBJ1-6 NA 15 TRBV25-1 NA TGTGCCAGCAGTGAAACTACAGGGTTCGGATCACCCCTCCACTTT CASSETTGFGSPLHF
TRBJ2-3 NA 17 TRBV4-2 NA TGTGCCAGCAGCCATGCACAAGGGCGCCCGGGGGCAGATACGCAGTATTTT CASSHAQGRPGADTQYF
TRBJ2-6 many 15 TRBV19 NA TGTGCCAGTAGTATGTGGAGGTCTGGGGCCAACGTCCTGACTTTC CASSMWRSGANVLTF
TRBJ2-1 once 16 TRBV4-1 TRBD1 TGCGCCAGCAGCCAAGAGGGACAGGGGGCCCATAATGAGCAGTTCTTC CASSQEGQGAHNEQFF
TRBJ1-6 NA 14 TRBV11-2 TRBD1 TGTGCCAGCAGCTCGACAGGGGGTGGTTCACCCCTCCACTTT CASSSTGGGSPLHF
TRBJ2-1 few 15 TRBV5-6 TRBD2 TGTGCCAGCAGCTTTAGCGGGGGGGTGTACAATGAGCAGTTCTTC CASSFSGGVYNEQFF
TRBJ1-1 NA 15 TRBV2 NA TGTGCCAGCAGCCGTGGACAGAAACAGAGCGCTGAAGCTTTCTTT CASSRGQKQSAEAFF
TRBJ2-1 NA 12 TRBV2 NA TGTGCCAGCAGTGAAGATGCGGCCGAACGGTTCTTC CASSEDAAERFF
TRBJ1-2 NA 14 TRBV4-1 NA TGCGCCAGCAGCCATGTCTCGGGATCCGGTGGCTACACCTTC CASSHVSGSGGYTF
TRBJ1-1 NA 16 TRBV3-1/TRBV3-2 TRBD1 TGTGCCAGCAGCCAGGGACAGGGTCATGTAATCACTGAAGCTTTCTTT CASSQGQGHVITEAFF
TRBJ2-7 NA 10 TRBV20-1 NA TGCAGTGCTAGACACTACGAGCAGTACTTC CSARHYEQYF
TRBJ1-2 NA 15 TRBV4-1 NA TGCGCCAGCAGCCAAGTAACAGGACCCTCTATGCGCTACACCTTC CASSQVTGPSMRYTF
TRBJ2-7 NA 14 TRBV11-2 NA TGTGCCAGCAGCTTAGATAGGAGGGAATACGAGCAGTACTTC CASSLDRREYEQYF
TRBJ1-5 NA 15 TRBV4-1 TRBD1 TGCGCCAGCAGCCCCCGGGACAGGGACAATCAGCCCCAGCATTTT CASSPRDRDNQPQHF
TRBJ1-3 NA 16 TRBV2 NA TGTGCCAGCAGTGAACCGGACACCCTGGCAGGAAACACCATATATTTT CASSEPDTLAGNTIYF
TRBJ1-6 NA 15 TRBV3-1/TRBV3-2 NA TGTGCCAGCAGCCAAGGTGTGGGCCTGGGTTCACCCCTCCACTTT CASSQGVGLGSPLHF
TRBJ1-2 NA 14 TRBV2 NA TGTGCCAGCCCTTGGGACACTCTAACTCTTGGCTACACCTTC CASPWDTLTLGYTF
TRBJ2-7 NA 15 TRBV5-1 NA TGCGCCAGCAGCTTGTACCCGGGGGAGTCCTACGAGCAGTACTTC CASSLYPGESYEQYF
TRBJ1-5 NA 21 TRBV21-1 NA TGTGCCAGCAGCAAAGCGGGAAGGATTGAGGGGAGGAGGAATAGCAATCAGCCCCAGCATTTT CASSKAGRIEGRRNSNQPQHF
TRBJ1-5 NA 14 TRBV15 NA TGTGCCACCAGCAGAAGGCAGGGCTATCAGCCCCAGCATTTT CATSRRQGYQPQHF
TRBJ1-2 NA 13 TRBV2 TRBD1 TGTGCCAGCGGGGACAGGCCTGACTATGGCTACACCTTC CASGDRPDYGYTF
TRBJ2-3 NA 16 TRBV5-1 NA TGCGCCAGCAGCCGCCTGCGAGCACCCGACACAGATACGCAGTATTTT CASSRLRAPDTDTQYF
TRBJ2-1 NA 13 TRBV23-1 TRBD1 TGCGCCAGCCCACCGGGACAGGGGAGTGAGCAGTTCTTC CASPPGQGSEQFF
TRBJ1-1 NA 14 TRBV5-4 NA TGTGCCAGCAGCTTGGGGTCGAGCAGGACTGAAGCTTTCTTT CASSLGSSRTEAFF
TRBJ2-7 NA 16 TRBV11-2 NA TGTGCCAGCAGCTTAGTCTTTGGGGCCAAACCCTACGAGCAGTACTTC CASSLVFGAKPYEQYF
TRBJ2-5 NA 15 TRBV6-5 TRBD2 TGTGCCAGCAGTAAACGGGGGGGTCTTCAAGAGACCCAGTACTTC CASSKRGGLQETQYF